This TCR beta chain comes out of a study (dated by TCRdb to between 2021 and 2023). PBMCs were isolated from peripheral blood, and TCR beta sequencing was performed on genomic DNA from unsorted PBMCs. CDR1 and CDR2 (SNHLY, FYNNEI) derive from the germline V gene. The CDR3 starts with the cysteine, ends with the phenylalanine, and has 17 residues. Only the CDR3 region is kept as DNA, spanning 51 bases read in frame from base 1. Here V drops 4 bases and J drops 2 bases, and the junction holds 9 bases not matched to any gene. This clone is a singleton in its sample. Its antigen has not been determined. No base quality information exists; no much larger clone differs at one position. Survey-level sequencing on the immunoSEQ platform was used to profile the TCR beta chain repertoires. On the authors' methods: Repertoire diversity was quantified as the inverse Simpson index, and CDR3 amino acid length spectratypes and V-J pairing frequencies were compared. TCR beta CDR3 sequences were matched against VDJdb to annotate clonotypes specific to SARS-CoV-2, CMV, influenza A and EBV. As stored in TCRdb, this immuneACCESS dataset retains in-frame rearrangements with V and J assigned. A fraction of the clones does not appear; measured against another copy, unresolved V genes explain less than half of the discrepancy, and the remainder lacks a known reason. The V and J calls and clone size were taken over from that table, and D and trimming were inferred from the DNA. In all, the sample holds around 54,000 clones, and more than 85% of those were seen once. The ten top clones hold approximately 11% of the sample.

Results and caveats for the whole study, not just this receptor: Further investigation, including longitudinal sampling and assessment of a control group, is stated by the authors to be required.

This sequence originates from a man aged 40-49 years with rheumatoid arthritis. The V and J segments used are TRBV2 and TRBJ2-5; 11 nucleotides in the junction match TRBD2. The specimen sequenced was PBMCs. In nucleotide form, the sequence is TGTGCCAGCAGTGGGTTAGCGGGAGGGCCACGGCAAGAGACCCAGTACTTC. This translates into CASSGLAGGPRQETQYF.